The T cell receptor (beta chain) under discussion was sequenced for a study of blood T cell repertoires in COVID-19. Study-wide background: The United States, Italy and Spain provided the acute and convalescent COVID-19 samples. T cells, B-cell-depleted T cells, or PBMCs provided the cDNA or gDNA that served as material.

Germline V gene sequence: CDR1 LGHNA, CDR2 YNFKEQ. The V gene lost 1 base and the J gene lost 2 bases, with 18 bases spanning the gap. The CDR3 totals 18 residues. Per the authors' pipeline: Counts of nucleated cells, estimated from reference gene primer amplification, were obtained. Sequenced by immunoSEQ multiplex PCR; TCRdb stores in-frame clones only, minus some. Clonal size and the V and J genes are those of that table, whereas D and trimming came from the DNA. The sample contains some 170,000 clones, about 81% of which appear only once. Sequenced input: peripheral blood. This TCR derives from a woman between 65 and 79 years old with acute or convalescent COVID-19. The chain carries TRBV4-2 and TRBJ1-3; D ambiguous. CDR3 nucleotides: TGTGCCAGCAGCCAAGGGCTGGCAGGACTACAGCCTGGAAACACCATATATTTT. Amino acids: CASSQGLAGLQPGNTIYF.